Listed here are 3 T cell receptor beta chains from one sample, sequenced in a study of response to subunit inactivated influenza vaccine. TCRdb reanalysed the RT-PCR reads using MiXCR and keeps one entry per CDR3 protein. The sample yields some 500,000 distinct CDR3 sequences, over 10% seen once. This sample comprised PBMCs from blood, obtained about 40 days after vaccination. These receptors came from a man aged 50-59 years who received an inactivated influenza vaccine.

This clonotype came up a few times. CDR3 loop: CASSYGSAGLYQETQYF. DNA of the CDR3: TGTGCCAGCAGTTACGGCTCGGCGGGGTTGTACCAAGAGACCCAGTACTTC. The V and J genes are TRBV6-5 and TRBJ2-5, with TRBD2 as a possible D gene (6 bases). This CDR3 has 17 amino acids. Trimming took 2 bases from V and 0 from J, leaving 16 bases between them. CDR1 is MNHEY and CDR2 is SVGAGI in the germline V gene.

This clonotype was counted a few times. The V call is TRBV24-1, the J call TRBJ2-1, with 7 bases fitting TRBD1. With V trimmed by 4 bases and J by 6 bases, 5 bases remained unmatched. CDR3 length: 14 amino acids. The germline V gene has CDR1 KGHDR and CDR2 SFDVKD. The CDR3 spells CATSDWDSFNEQFF. Here the CDR3 DNA reads TGTGCCACCAGTGACTGGGACAGTTTCAATGAGCAGTTCTTC.

The CDR3 loop is CASSYLPSRLAYEQYF. The CDR3 DNA is TGTGCCAGCAGTTATCTCCCCTCGAGGCTAGCTTACGAGCAGTACTTC. The V call is TRBV6-2 or TRBV6-3, the J call TRBJ2-7; perhaps TRBD2 as D (5 bases). Trimming removed 3 bases at V and 4 bases at J, with 19 bases between. The CDR3 has 16 residues. CDR1 is MNHEY, CDR2 SVGEGT, per germline.